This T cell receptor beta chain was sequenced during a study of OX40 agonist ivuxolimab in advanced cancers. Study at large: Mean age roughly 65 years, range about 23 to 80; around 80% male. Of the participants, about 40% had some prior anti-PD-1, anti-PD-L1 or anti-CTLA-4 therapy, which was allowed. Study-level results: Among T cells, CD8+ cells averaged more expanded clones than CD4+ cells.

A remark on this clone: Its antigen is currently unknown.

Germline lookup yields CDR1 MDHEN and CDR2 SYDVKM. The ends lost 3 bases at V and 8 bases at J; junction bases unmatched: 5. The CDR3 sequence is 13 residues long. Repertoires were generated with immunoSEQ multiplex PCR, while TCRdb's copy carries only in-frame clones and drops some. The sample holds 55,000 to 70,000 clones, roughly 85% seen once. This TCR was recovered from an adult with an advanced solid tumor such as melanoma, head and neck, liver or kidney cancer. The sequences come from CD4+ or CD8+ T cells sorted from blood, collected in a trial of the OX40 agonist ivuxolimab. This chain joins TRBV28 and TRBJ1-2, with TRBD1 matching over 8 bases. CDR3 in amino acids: CASSFRTGTGYTF. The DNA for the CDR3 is TGTGCCAGCAGTTTTAGGACAGGGACCGGCTACACCTTC.